This TCR beta chain was sequenced during a study of T cell responses to AZD1222 COVID-19 vaccine (dated by TCRdb to 2020 to 2022). Background on the whole study: A total of just over 230 trial participants underwent TCR sequencing, of whom roughly 210 had received two doses of AZD1222 and some 25 had received two doses of the MenACWY control vaccine. Enrollment into the trials was organized by age into subgroups of 18-55, 56-69 and 70-plus years, and those subgroups contained roughly 160, 29 and 62 TCR-sequenced participants, respectively.

What the study reported, not specific to this receptor: Participants were mostly white British and included more females than males, and it was suggested by the authors that clonal diversity may have been underestimated. In the small 56-69-year group, the increase in depth fell short of significance, most likely because of low power. The whole spike protein was spanned by vaccine-associated CD4 TCRs, and dominant responses were seen in regions 160-218 and 743-854. Because no day 14 peak-response samples were available, the repertoires could be characterized only after the peak T cell response. After two AZD1222 doses, both the breadth and the depth of spike-specific TCRs were significantly higher than at day 0 and than in MenACWY recipients. Reportedly, close to half of the unique spike-specific TCRs recognized epitopes lying outside the regions that are mutated in the B.1.351 and B.1.1.7 variants. Conclusions about previously exposed vaccinees are limited, since just six AZD1222 recipients were seropositive for SARS-CoV-2 at baseline.

The CDR3 measures 15 amino acids from cysteine to phenylalanine. Only CDR3 DNA remains: 45 bases, in frame from the first base. Based on the germline V gene, the CDR1 and CDR2 sequences are MDHEN and SYDVKM. Trimming removed 4 bases from V and 4 bases from J; the gene matches leave 9 bases unexplained. The CDR3 regions of human TCRbeta chains were analyzed by immunosequencing. The published analysis was carried out like this. Repertoire TCRs were matched against a reference library of SARS-CoV-2-specific TCRs generated with the MIRA antigen-specificity platform. Breadth meant the fraction of unique TCRs that were SARS-CoV-2-associated, whereas depth meant the fraction of total T cells that were SARS-CoV-2-associated. Using the MIRA data, each spike-specific TCR was assigned both to the spike region to which the TCR was reactive and to a CD4 or CD8 class. Log10-transformed breadth and depth values were compared by one-way ANOVA with Sidak's multiple comparisons tests. TCRdb retrieved this table from immuneACCESS and kept in-frame rearrangements only. Not all clones are present; in checked studies, unresolved V genes account for under half, and no reason is known for the remainder. Clone size and V and J calls were adopted from that table, with D and trimming inferred from the DNA. The sample contains about 90,000 clones, roughly 89% of them found a single time. The top ten clonotypes cover 4% to 6% of the sample.

For this clone: Its antigen target is currently unknown. Base qualities are not recorded, but no much larger clone differs from it by a single base.

The time point label on this specimen signifies: baseline before first vaccination. The label giving this sample's treatment or condition can be read as: meningococcal conjugate vaccine given as trial control. Vaccinee samples were obtained from the UK trials COV001 and COV002, which included a single-blind randomized controlled phase 2/3 trial of AZD1222 (ChAdOx1 nCoV-19) in healthy adults. For TCRbeta chain sequencing, PBMC samples from trial participants were taken at day 0 and at day 28 after the second dose. Source: peripheral blood, taken on day 0 of MenACWY control vaccination. This receptor was taken from an adult in good health. The chain is assembled from TRBV28 and TRBJ2-5, with TRBD1 identical over 7 junction bases. The DNA reads as follows: TGTGCCAGCAGTTACAGGGGTAGTTTACGAGAGACCCAGTACTTC. Its translation is CASSYRGSLRETQYF. With all but the CDR3 taken from the reference TRBV28 and TRBJ2-5 genes, the full variable domain is: DVKVTQSSRYLVKRTGEKVFLECVQDMDHENMFWYRQDPGLGLRLIYFSYDVKMKEKGDIPEGYSVSREKKERFSLILESASTNQTSMYLCASSYRGSLRETQYFGPGTRLLVL.